This TCR beta chain is from a study of radiotherapy plus CTLA-4 blockade in lung cancer. Study results and caveats: Subsequent to radiotherapy plus ipilimumab, tumor-derived TCR clones underwent expansion in blood.

The CDR3 sequence is 13 residues long. From germline, CDR1 is MNHNS and CDR2 SASEGT. The ends were cut back, 0 bases at V and 6 bases at J, with 6 bases in the middle. TCRdb keeps only in-frame clones here, not all; method: immunoSEQ multiplex PCR. Among approximately 49,000 clones listed, roughly 84% were seen once. Concerning this clone itself: The antigen is not known.

This chain links TRBV6-1 with TRBJ2-4; D not resolved. The receptor was isolated from a human donor with non-small cell lung cancer whose response to radiotherapy plus ipilimumab could not be evaluated. The sample was peripheral blood, taken from a patient treated with radiotherapy plus ipilimumab. The CDR3 loop is CASSEARSNIQYF. CDR3 sequence (DNA): TGTGCCAGCAGTGAAGCGCGCTCAAACATTCAGTACTTC.